Following are 17 T cell receptor beta chains from one sample sequenced in a study of shared clonotypes between healthy human individuals. Libraries were prepared by immunoSEQ multiplex PCR; TCRdb keeps only in-frame clonotypes and omits some of them. This table has roughly 590,000 clones, around 95% appearing once. Naive-designated CD8 cells lacked CD45RO, were positively enriched for CCR7, and omitted terminally differentiated effector memory CD45RA+ cells. What was sequenced was naive CD8+ T cells sorted from blood. All receptors derive from a woman aged 25 to 45 in good health.

This chain joins TRBV5-1 and TRBJ2-1; D gene ambiguous. The CDR3 loop spans 12 amino acids. Deletions cut 5 bases from V and 3 bases from J, with 6 bases between. Germline values: CDR1 SGHRS, CDR2 YFSETQ. CDR3 DNA sequence: TGCGCCAGCAGTGGGGACTACAATGAGCAGTTCTTC. Amino acids: CASSGDYNEQFF. The full variable domain, with the rest looked up from reference TRBV5-1 and TRBJ2-1, is KAGVTQTPRYLIKTRGQQVTLSCSPISGHRSVSWYQQTPGQGLQFLFEYFSETQRNKGNFPGRFSGRQFSNSRSEMNVSTLELGDSALYLCASSGDYNEQFFGPGTRLTVL.

The V call is TRBV7-9, the J call TRBJ2-1; the match to TRBD2 covers 7 bases. The V gene end was trimmed by 10 bases and the J gene end by 2 bases; junction bases not matched to a gene: 11. CDR3 length: 15 residues. The germline CDR1 and CDR2 sequences are SEHNR and FQNEAQ (reference sequence). CDR3 in amino acids: CAILPRETPYNEQFF. In DNA, the CDR3 is TGTGCCATCTTGCCGCGGGAGACGCCCTACAATGAGCAGTTCTTC.

The V and J genes are TRBV5-5 and TRBJ2-3; TRBD2 matches 7 bases. In germline, CDR1 is SGHKS, CDR2 YYEKEE (reference sequence). The trim removed 0 bases at V and 0 bases at J, leaving 4 bases unmatched. This CDR3 has 16 amino acids. The CDR3, as DNA: TGTGCCAGCAGCTTGGTTTTTAGCGGGAGCACAGATACGCAGTATTTT. Amino acid sequence: CASSLVFSGSTDTQYF.

The rearrangement links TRBV14 to TRBJ1-1; D call uncertain. V gave up 0 bases and J gave up 3 bases, with 14 bases separating them. The CDR3 has 16 residues. The germline gives CDR1 SGHDN, CDR2 FVKESK. The CDR3, as DNA: TGTGCCAGCAGCCAAGACCTTGGAAGGGAGGACACTGAAGCTTTCTTT. Translated, it gives CASSQDLGREDTEAFF.

The CDR3 DNA is TGTGCCAGCAGGCGACTCATGCCTAGGGAAAAACTGTTTTTT. Amino acid sequence: CASRRLMPREKLFF. The chain is built from TRBV6-5 and TRBJ1-4; D is unresolved. V lost 6 bases and J lost 8, with 16 bases in between. The CDR3 extends over 14 amino acids. From germline, CDR1 is MNHEY and CDR2 SVGAGI.

This rearrangement joins TRBV7-9 to TRBJ2-3; D unclear. The CDR3 sequence is 13 residues long. Per the germline V gene, CDR1 is SEHNR and CDR2 is FQNEAQ (reference sequence). V lost 11 bases and J lost 2, with 14 bases in between. CDR3 DNA: TGTGCCTCTCTAAGTGTAGACACAGATACGCAGTATTTT. It is translated as CASLSVDTDTQYF.

A single count supports this clone. The gene calls are TRBV5-1 and TRBJ2-7; 9 bases map to TRBD1. The CDR3 contains 14 residues. Germline CDR1 SGHRS, CDR2 YFSETQ. Germline trimming cut 0 bases from V and 5 bases from J; bases unmatched to any gene: 3. CDR3 loop: CASSLGQGVNEQYF. DNA of the CDR3: TGCGCCAGCAGCTTGGGACAGGGGGTCAACGAGCAGTACTTC.

The rearrangement links TRBV19 to TRBJ2-1; the D gene is possibly TRBD1 (6 bases). From germline, CDR1 is LNHDA and CDR2 SQIVND (reference sequence). The CDR3 has 15 amino acids. V was clipped by 3 bases and J by 10 bases, with 19 bases between them. The DNA of the CDR3 is TGTGCCAGTAGTATCGGGACCTTCACAGGGTGGGAGCAGTTCTTC. Residues: CASSIGTFTGWEQFF. Using reference TRBV19 and TRBJ2-1 for the parts outside the CDR3, the full variable domain is DGGITQSPKYLFRKEGQNVTLSCEQNLNHDAMYWYRQDPGQGLRLIYYSQIVNDFQKGDIAEGYSVSREKKESFPLTVTSAQKNPTAFYLCASSIGTFTGWEQFFGPGTRLTVL.

V is TRBV19 and J is TRBJ2-7; tentatively, D is TRBD1 (6 bases). V lost 10 bases and J 0 bases, leaving 13 bases between the germline ends. The CDR3 runs to 13 residues. Germline V CDR1 and CDR2: LNHDA, SQIVND (reference sequence). The CDR3: CATSTGSSYEQYF. CDR3 nucleotides: TGTGCCACCAGTACAGGGAGCTCCTACGAGCAGTACTTC. Drawing the rest from reference TRBV19 and TRBJ2-7, the complete variable domain is DGGITQSPKYLFRKEGQNVTLSCEQNLNHDAMYWYRQDPGQGLRLIYYSQIVNDFQKGDIAEGYSVSREKKESFPLTVTSAQKNPTAFYLCATSTGSSYEQYFGPGTRLTVT.

The chain carries TRBV10-3 and TRBJ2-2; the D is unclear. Germline-derived CDR1 and CDR2 are ENHRY and SYGVKD. Between the trimmed V and J ends, which lost 2 bases and 7 bases, there was a span of 8 bases. The CDR3 contains 13 residues. The DNA for the CDR3 is TGTGCCATCAGTGAGGTTTTGGACGGGGAGCTGTTTTTT. Translated: CAISEVLDGELFF.

The CDR3 spells CASSQGTGDLAKNIQYF. The CDR3 nucleotides are TGCGCCAGCAGCCAAGGGACAGGGGATCTAGCCAAAAACATTCAGTACTTC. The chain is built from TRBV4-1 and TRBJ2-4, with TRBD1 identical over 9 bases. There are 17 residues in the CDR3. Germline CDR1 and CDR2: MGHRA and YSYEKL. V lost 1 base to trimming and J lost 0 bases; unmatched junction nucleotides: 4.

The chain combines TRBV28 with TRBJ2-6; 8 positions agree with TRBD2. Per the germline V gene, CDR1 is MDHEN and CDR2 is SYDVKM. This CDR3 is built from 18 residues. The V gene end was trimmed by 5 bases and the J gene end by 2 bases; junction bases not matched to a gene: 11. CDR3 nucleotides: TGTGCCAGCAGTCCCCCTGTACGGGAGGGACCTGGGGCCAACGTCCTGACTTTC. Amino acids: CASSPPVREGPGANVLTF.

This chain joins TRBV4-2 and TRBJ1-6; no firm D call. The length of the CDR3 is 16 residues. Trimming left V 0 bases short and J 9 bases short, with 15 bases between. In germline, CDR1 is LGHNA, CDR2 YNFKEQ. The CDR3 nucleotides read TGTGCCAGCAGCCAAGATTCATTAGGTCTGGGTTCACCCCTCCACTTT. Translated: CASSQDSLGLGSPLHF.

The chain links TRBV7-9 to TRBJ2-3; no clear D. The V gene lost 5 bases and the J gene lost 6 bases, with 12 bases spanning the gap. Germline CDR1 reads SEHNR; CDR2 reads FQNEAQ (reference sequence). The CDR3 is made up of 13 amino acids. The CDR3 here is CASSPVPSDTQYF. The CDR3 nucleotides are TGTGCCAGCAGCCCAGTACCCTCGGATACGCAGTATTTT.

The rearrangement joins TRBV13 to TRBJ2-3, with 14 bases identical to TRBD2. From germline, CDR1 is PRHDT and CDR2 FYEKMQ (reference sequence). Trimming took 5 bases from V and 0 from J; bases not matched to a gene: 13. This CDR3 contains 20 residues. The CDR3 is CASSLRLAGGIGTSTDTQYF. DNA for the CDR3: TGTGCCAGCAGCCTAAGACTAGCGGGAGGGATTGGAACTAGCACAGATACGCAGTATTTT.

The chain has TRBV29-1 and TRBJ1-5; D gene unclear. The ends were cut back, 6 bases at V and 3 bases at J, with 12 bases in the middle. The CDR3 loop spans 13 amino acids. Looked up from germline, CDR1 is SQVTM and CDR2 is ANQGSEA. CDR3 coding DNA: TGCAGCGTCCTTGCAGCTTACAATCAGCCCCAGCATTTT. It encodes CSVLAAYNQPQHF.

The chain has TRBV4-1 and TRBJ2-3; 11 positions match TRBD2. CDR1 and CDR2 (germline): MGHRA, YSYEKL. The CDR3 is 16 amino acids. Trimming at V came to 4 bases and at J to 0 bases, leaving 3 bases not matched to a gene. The DNA for the CDR3 is TGCGCCAGCAGCCCTTGGACTAGCGGGAGCACAGATACGCAGTATTTT. It specifies CASSPWTSGSTDTQYF.